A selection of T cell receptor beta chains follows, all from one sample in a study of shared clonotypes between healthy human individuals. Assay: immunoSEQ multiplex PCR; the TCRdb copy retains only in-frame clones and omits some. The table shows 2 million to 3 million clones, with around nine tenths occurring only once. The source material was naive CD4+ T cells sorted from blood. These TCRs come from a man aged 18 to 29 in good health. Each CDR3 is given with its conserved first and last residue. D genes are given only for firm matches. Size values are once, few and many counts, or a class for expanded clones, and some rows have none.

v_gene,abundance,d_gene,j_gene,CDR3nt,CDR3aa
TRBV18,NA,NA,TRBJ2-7,TGTGCCAGCTCACCACTAGACCGCAGCTACGAGCAGTACTTC,CASSPLDRSYEQYF
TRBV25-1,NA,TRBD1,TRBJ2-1,TGTGCCAGCAGTGCATACAGGGGTAATGGGGGTGAGCAGTTCTTC,CASSAYRGNGGEQFF
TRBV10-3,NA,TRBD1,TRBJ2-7,TGTGCCATCAGTGAGGTTTCAGGGGGCTTCAACGAGCAGTACTTC,CAISEVSGGFNEQYF
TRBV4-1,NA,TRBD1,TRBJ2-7,TGCGCCAGCAGCCAACCGGGACAGGGTCCCTACGAGCAGTACTTC,CASSQPGQGPYEQYF
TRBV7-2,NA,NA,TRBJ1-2,TGTGCCAGCAGCTCGATGGGGGGCACCGGCTACACCTTC,CASSSMGGTGYTF
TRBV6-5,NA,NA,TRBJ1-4,TGTGCCAGCAGTTACAAACAGGGTTCGAAACTGTTTTTT,CASSYKQGSKLFF
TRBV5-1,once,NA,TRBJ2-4,TGCGCCAGCAGCTTCGGAGTTACCAAAAACATTCAGTACTTC,CASSFGVTKNIQYF
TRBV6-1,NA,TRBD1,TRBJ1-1,TGTGCCAGCAGTGAGATGGGACAGCAGAACACTGAAGCTTTCTTT,CASSEMGQQNTEAFF
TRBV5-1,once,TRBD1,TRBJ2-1,TGCGCCAGCAGCAGCGGACAGGGAAAGGGCTCCTACAATGAGCAGTTCTTC,CASSSGQGKGSYNEQFF
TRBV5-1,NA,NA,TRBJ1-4,TGCGCCAGCAGCTTACAGACCTTGGCAGCTAATGAAAAACTGTTTTTT,CASSLQTLAANEKLFF
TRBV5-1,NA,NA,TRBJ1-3,TGCGCCAGCAGCTTGGACAGGGTAGCAGATGGAAACACCATATATTTT,CASSLDRVADGNTIYF
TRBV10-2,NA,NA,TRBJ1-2,TGCGCCAGCAGTGAGTCGTTGGGACACGGGCCGGAAACCCATGGCTACACCTTC,CASSESLGHGPETHGYTF
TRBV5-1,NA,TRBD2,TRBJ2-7,TGCGCCAGCAGCCCCCCGGGACTAGCGATCTCCGAGCAGTACTTC,CASSPPGLAISEQYF
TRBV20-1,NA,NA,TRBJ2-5,TGCAGTGTCCCCGGCCAAGAGACCCAGTACTTC,CSVPGQETQYF
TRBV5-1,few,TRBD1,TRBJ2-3,TGCGCCAGCAGCTCCGGGACAGGGACAGATACGCAGTATTTT,CASSSGTGTDTQYF
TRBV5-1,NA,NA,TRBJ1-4,TGCGCCAGCAGCTTGGAACCCGGTGGAAGTTCAGAAAAACTGTTTTTT,CASSLEPGGSSEKLFF
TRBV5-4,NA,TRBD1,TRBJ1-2,TGTGCCAGCAGCTTGGACGGGACAGAATATGGCTACACCTTC,CASSLDGTEYGYTF
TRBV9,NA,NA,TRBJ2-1,TGTGCCAGCAGCTTGCCTTTTAGCGGAGAGCAGTTCTTC,CASSLPFSGEQFF
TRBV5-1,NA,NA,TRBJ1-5,TGCGCCAGCAGCTTGGTTAAGGGCCTCACCAATCAGCCCCAGCATTTT,CASSLVKGLTNQPQHF
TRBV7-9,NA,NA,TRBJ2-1,TGTGCCAGCAGCTTCGAGGGGGAAAACAATGAGCAGTTCTTC,CASSFEGENNEQFF
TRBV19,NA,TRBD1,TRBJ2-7,TGTGCCAGTAGTATTGGGGGACAGGGGACCTACGAGCAGTACTTC,CASSIGGQGTYEQYF
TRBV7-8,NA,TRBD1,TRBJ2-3,TGTGCCAGCAGCTTACCTAGGACAGGAGATTCCACAGATACGCAGTATTTT,CASSLPRTGDSTDTQYF
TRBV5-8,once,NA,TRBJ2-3,TGTGCCAGCAGCTTGGCTTGGCGGGATATATTTGCAGATACGCAGTATTTT,CASSLAWRDIFADTQYF
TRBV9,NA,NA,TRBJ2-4,TGTGCCAGCAGCGTAGCAGGGACCAAAAACATTCAGTACTTC,CASSVAGTKNIQYF
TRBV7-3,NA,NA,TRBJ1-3,TGTGCCAGCAGCCCCTCGCCCTACACCATATATTTT,CASSPSPYTIYF
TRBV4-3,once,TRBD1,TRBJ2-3,TGCGCCAGCAGCCTAGGGCCCGGGACAGGGGGCGGGGGACCCAGCACAGATACGCAGTATTTT,CASSLGPGTGGGGPSTDTQYF
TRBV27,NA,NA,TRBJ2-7,TGTGCCAGCAGTTTAAACATGGGGGTTGGCGAGCAGTACTTC,CASSLNMGVGEQYF
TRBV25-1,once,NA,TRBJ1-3,TGTGCCAGCAGTACAGGGTACTCTGGAAACACCATATATTTT,CASSTGYSGNTIYF
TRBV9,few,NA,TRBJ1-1,TGTGCCAGCAGCGTAGGGCAGGCCCCCTCAAAGGGAGAAGCTTTCTTT,CASSVGQAPSKGEAFF
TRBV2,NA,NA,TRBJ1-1,TGTGCCAGCAGTGCACACAGCCAGTCCACTGAAGCTTTCTTT,CASSAHSQSTEAFF
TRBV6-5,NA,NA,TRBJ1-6,TGTGCCAGCAGGGAAACAGGGAATTCACCCCTCCACTTT,CASRETGNSPLHF
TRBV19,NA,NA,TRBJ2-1,TGTGCCAGTAGTATAGATTCAGGTACCTGGCACTTCTTC,CASSIDSGTWHFF
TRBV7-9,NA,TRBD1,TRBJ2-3,TGTGCCAGCAGCACCGCGGGTCGGGGACAGCTCACAGATACGCAGTATTTT,CASSTAGRGQLTDTQYF
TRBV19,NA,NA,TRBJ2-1,TGTGCCAGTAGTACGCAGGGCAATGAGCAGTTCTTC,CASSTQGNEQFF
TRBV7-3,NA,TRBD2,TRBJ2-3,TGTGCCAGCAGCTCCCGGGGACTAGCCTCAGATACGCAGTATTTT,CASSSRGLASDTQYF
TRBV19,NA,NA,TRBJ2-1,TGTGCCAGTAGTATAGTTCAGGGGAGCTATGAGCAGTTCTTC,CASSIVQGSYEQFF
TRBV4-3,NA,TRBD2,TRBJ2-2,TGCGCCAGCAGCCGAAGACTAGCAAACACCGGGGAGCTGTTTTTT,CASSRRLANTGELFF
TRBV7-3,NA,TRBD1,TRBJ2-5,TGTGCCAGCAGCTCCGGGACAGGGGCCCAAGAGACCCAGTACTTC,CASSSGTGAQETQYF
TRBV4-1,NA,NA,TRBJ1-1,TGCGCCAGCAGCCAAGGCCTGACAGGGAACACTGAAGCTTTCTTT,CASSQGLTGNTEAFF
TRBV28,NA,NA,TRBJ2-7,TGTGCCAGCAGTTTCAGAGGGGGCTACGAGCAGTACTTC,CASSFRGGYEQYF
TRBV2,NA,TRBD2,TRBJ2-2,TGTGCCAGCATTGGGGTTAGCGGGGGACCCGGGGAGCTGTTTTTT,CASIGVSGGPGELFF
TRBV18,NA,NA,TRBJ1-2,TGTGCCAGCTCACCCCTCCAGGGTAACTATGGCTACACCTTC,CASSPLQGNYGYTF
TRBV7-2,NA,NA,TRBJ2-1,TGTGCCAGCAGCTTAGTAAGGGGCAATGAGCAGTTCTTC,CASSLVRGNEQFF
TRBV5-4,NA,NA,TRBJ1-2,TGTGCCAGCAGCTGGGGCCAGGACCTAGGCTATGGCTACACCTTC,CASSWGQDLGYGYTF
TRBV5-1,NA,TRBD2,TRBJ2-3,TGCGCCAGCAGCTCCTTGGGGGACGGGGCTAGCGGACTCACAGATACGCAGTATTTT,CASSSLGDGASGLTDTQYF
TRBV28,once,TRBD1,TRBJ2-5,TGTGCCAGCAGTTTAACCACAGGGGTCCAAGAGACCCAGTACTTC,CASSLTTGVQETQYF
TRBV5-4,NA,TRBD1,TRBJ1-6,TGTGCCAGCAGCTTAAACAGGGGGTCACCCCTCCACTTT,CASSLNRGSPLHF
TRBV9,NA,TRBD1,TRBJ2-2,TGTGCCAGCACCTCGACAGGGTCCGGGGAGCTGTTTTTT,CASTSTGSGELFF
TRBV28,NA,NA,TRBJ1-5,TGTGCCAGCAGCCCGGGACACGGTAATCAGCCCCAGCATTTT,CASSPGHGNQPQHF
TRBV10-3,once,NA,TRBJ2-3,TGTGCCATCAGTGCGGACCCCACAGATACGCAGTATTTT,CAISADPTDTQYF
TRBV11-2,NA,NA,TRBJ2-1,TGTGCCAGCAGCGAACAAGGGTTTTACTCCTACAATGAGCAGTTCTTC,CASSEQGFYSYNEQFF